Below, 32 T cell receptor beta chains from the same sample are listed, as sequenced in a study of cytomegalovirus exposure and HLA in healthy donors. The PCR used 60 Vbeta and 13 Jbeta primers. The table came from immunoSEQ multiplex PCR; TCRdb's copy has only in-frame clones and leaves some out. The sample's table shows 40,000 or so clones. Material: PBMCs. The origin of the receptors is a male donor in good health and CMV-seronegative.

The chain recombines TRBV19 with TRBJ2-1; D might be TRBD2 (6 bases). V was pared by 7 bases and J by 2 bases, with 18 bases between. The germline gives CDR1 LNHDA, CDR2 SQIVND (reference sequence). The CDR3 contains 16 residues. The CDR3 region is CASKVGGTEAYNEQFF. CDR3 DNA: TGTGCCAGTAAAGTTGGCGGGACCGAGGCCTACAATGAGCAGTTCTTC.

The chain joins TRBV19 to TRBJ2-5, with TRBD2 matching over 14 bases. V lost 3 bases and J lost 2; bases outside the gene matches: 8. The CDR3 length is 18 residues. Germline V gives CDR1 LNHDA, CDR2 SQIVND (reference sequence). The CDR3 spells CASSMTGLAGDRQETQYF. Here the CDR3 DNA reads TGTGCCAGTAGTATGACGGGACTAGCGGGAGATCGGCAAGAGACCCAGTACTTC. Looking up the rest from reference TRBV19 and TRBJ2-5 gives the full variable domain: DGGITQSPKYLFRKEGQNVTLSCEQNLNHDAMYWYRQDPGQGLRLIYYSQIVNDFQKGDIAEGYSVSREKKESFPLTVTSAQKNPTAFYLCASSMTGLAGDRQETQYFGPGTRLLVL.

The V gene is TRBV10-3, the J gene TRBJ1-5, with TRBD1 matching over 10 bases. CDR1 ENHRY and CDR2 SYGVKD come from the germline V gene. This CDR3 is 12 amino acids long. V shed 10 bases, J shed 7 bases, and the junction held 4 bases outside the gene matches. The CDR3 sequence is CATGQGDQPQHF. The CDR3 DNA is TGTGCCACCGGACAGGGGGACCAGCCCCAGCATTTT.

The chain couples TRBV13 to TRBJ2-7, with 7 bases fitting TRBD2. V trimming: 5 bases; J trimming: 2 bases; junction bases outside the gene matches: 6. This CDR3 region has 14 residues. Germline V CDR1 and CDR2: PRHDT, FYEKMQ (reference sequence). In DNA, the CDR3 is TGTGCCAGCAGCCCTTCGGGACTAACCTACGAGCAGTACTTC. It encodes CASSPSGLTYEQYF.

Here the CDR3 DNA reads TGTGCCAGCAGCCGAGGAGGGGCTGGCGAAAAACTGTTTTTT. Its translation: CASSRGGAGEKLFF. This chain connects TRBV14 to TRBJ1-4, with D tentatively TRBD1 (5 bases). The CDR3 extends over 14 amino acids. Trimming took off 4 bases at V and 8 bases at J, with 14 bases between the two ends. From germline, CDR1 is SGHDN and CDR2 FVKESK. The full variable domain, rest sourced from reference TRBV14 and TRBJ1-4, is EAGVTQFPSHSVIEKGQTVTLRCDPISGHDNLYWYRRVMGKEIKFLLHFVKESKQDESGMPNNRFLAERTGGTYSTLKVQPAELEDSGVYFCASSRGGAGEKLFFGSGTQLSVL.

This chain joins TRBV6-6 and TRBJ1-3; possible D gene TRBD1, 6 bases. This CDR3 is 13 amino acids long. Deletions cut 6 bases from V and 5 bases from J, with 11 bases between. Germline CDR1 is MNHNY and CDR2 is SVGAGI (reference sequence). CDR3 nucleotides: TGTGCCAGCAGCCCTCGGGACAGAAACACCATATATTTT. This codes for CASSPRDRNTIYF.

The CDR3 sequence is CASSFGTVPFYGYTF. The CDR3 region has the DNA TGTGCCAGTAGTTTTGGGACAGTGCCGTTCTATGGCTACACCTTC. The chain links TRBV19 to TRBJ1-2; 7 bases are shared with TRBD1. V trimming: 5 bases; J trimming: 4 bases; junction bases outside the gene matches: 10. Germline V gene lookup returns CDR1 LNHDA and CDR2 SQIVND (reference sequence). This CDR3 spans 15 amino acids.

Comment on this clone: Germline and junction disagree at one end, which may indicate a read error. CDR3 DNA sequence: TGTGCCAGCAGCTACTCGACAGAATGGAGCTCCTACGAGCAGTACTTC. This encodes CASSYSTEWSSYEQYF. V is TRBV6-5 and J is TRBJ2-7; tentatively, D is TRBD1 (5 bases). The CDR3 length is 16 residues. Looked up from germline, CDR1 is MNHEY and CDR2 is SVGAGI.

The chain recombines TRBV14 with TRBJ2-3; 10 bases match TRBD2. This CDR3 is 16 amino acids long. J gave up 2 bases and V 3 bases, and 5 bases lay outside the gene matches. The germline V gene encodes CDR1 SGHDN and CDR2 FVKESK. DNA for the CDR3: TGTGCCAGCAGCCACAGACTAGCGGGCCCCACAGATACGCAGTATTTT. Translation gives CASSHRLAGPTDTQYF.

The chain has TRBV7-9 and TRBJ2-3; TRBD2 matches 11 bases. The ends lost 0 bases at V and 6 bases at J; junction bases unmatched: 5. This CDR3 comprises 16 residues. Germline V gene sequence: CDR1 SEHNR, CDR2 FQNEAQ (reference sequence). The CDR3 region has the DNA TGTGCCAGCAGCTTAGCAGTTAGCGGGAGGGCGGATACGCAGTATTTT. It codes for CASSLAVSGRADTQYF.

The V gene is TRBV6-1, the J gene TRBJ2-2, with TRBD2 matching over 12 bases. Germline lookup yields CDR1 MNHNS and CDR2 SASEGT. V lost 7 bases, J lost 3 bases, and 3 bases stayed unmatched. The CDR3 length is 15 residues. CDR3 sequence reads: CASTRTSGDTGELFF. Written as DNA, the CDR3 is TGTGCCAGCACCCGGACTAGCGGGGACACCGGGGAGCTGTTTTTT.

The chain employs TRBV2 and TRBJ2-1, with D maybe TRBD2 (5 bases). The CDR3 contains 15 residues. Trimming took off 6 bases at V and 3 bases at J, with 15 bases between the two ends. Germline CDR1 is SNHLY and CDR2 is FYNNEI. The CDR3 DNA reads TGTGCCAGCAGCCCCAGCGGCCTTGACTACAATGAGCAGTTCTTC. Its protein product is CASSPSGLDYNEQFF.

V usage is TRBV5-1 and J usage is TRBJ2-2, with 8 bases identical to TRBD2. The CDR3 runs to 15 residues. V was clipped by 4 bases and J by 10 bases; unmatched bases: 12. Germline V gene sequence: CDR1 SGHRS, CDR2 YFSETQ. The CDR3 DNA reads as TGCGCCAGCAGCGCCCTACTAGCGGCCGGAGAGGAGCTGTTTTTT. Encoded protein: CASSALLAAGEELFF.

The DNA of the CDR3 is TGCGCCAGCAAGTTCGGGGAAGGGGGGGGGACTGAAGCTTTCTTT. Its translation: CASKFGEGGGTEAFF. This chain joins TRBV5-1 and TRBJ1-1; possibly TRBD1 for D (6 bases). This CDR3 has 15 residues. Between the trimmed V and J ends, which lost 6 bases and 5 bases, there was a span of 20 bases. Germline V gives CDR1 SGHRS, CDR2 YFSETQ.

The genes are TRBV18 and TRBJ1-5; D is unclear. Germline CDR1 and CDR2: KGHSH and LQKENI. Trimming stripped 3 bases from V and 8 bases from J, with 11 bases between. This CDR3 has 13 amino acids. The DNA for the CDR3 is TGTGCCAGCTCACCCACGAACGGGGAGCCCCAGCATTTT. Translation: CASSPTNGEPQHF.

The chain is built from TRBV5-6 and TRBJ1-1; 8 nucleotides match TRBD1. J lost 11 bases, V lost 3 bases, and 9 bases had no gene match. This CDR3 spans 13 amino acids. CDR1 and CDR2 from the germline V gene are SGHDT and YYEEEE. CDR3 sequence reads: CASSYDRGFRAFF. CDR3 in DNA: TGTGCCAGCAGCTACGACAGGGGATTCCGGGCTTTCTTT.

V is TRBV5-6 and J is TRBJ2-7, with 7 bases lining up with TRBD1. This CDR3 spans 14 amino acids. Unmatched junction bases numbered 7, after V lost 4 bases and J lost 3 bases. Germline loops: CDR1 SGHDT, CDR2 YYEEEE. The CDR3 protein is CASSRDREVYEQYF. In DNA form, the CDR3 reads TGTGCCAGCAGCCGAGACAGGGAAGTCTACGAGCAGTACTTC.

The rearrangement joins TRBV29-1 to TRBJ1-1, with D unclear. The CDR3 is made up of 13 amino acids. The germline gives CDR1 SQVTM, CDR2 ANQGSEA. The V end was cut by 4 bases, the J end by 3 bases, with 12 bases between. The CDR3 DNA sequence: TGCAGCGTTGGGCTAGGGAGGTACACTGAAGCTTTCTTT. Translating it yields CSVGLGRYTEAFF.

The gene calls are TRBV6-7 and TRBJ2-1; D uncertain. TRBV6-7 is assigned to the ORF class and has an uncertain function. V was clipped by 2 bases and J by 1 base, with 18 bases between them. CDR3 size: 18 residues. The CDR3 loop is CASSYADSVCASYNEQFF. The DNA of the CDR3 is TGTGCCAGCAGTTACGCAGACTCGGTCTGCGCATCCTACAATGAGCAGTTCTTC.

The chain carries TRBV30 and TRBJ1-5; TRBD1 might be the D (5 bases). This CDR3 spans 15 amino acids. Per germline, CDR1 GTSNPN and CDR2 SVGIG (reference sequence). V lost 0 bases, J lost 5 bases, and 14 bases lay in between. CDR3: CAWSVLGGRHQPQHF. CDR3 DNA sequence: TGTGCCTGGAGTGTACTGGGGGGAAGGCATCAGCCCCAGCATTTT. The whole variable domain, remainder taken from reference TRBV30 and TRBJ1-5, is SQTIHQWPATLVQPVGSPLSLECTVEGTSNPNLYWYRQAAGRGLQLLFYSVGIGQISSEVPQNLSASRPQDRQFILSSKKLLLSDSGFYLCAWSVLGGRHQPQHFGDGTRLSIL.

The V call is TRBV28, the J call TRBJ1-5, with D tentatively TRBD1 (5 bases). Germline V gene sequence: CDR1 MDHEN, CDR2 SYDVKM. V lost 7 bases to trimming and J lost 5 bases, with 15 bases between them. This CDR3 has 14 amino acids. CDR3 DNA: TGTGCCAGCACCTGGGGCAGGGTGGATCAGCCCCAGCATTTT. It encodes CASTWGRVDQPQHF.

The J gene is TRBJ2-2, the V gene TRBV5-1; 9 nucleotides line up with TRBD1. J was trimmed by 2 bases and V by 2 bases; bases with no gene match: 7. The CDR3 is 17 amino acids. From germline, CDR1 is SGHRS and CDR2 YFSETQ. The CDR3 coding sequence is TGCGCCAGCAGCTTTAGGAGGGGACAGGGCAACACCGGGGAGCTGTTTTTT. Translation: CASSFRRGQGNTGELFF.

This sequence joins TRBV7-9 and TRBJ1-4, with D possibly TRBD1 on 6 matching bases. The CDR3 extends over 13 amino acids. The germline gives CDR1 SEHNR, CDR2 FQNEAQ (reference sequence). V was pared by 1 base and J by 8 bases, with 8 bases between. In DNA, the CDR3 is TGTGCCAGCAGCTTAGTAGGGGGAGAAAAACTGTTTTTT. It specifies CASSLVGGEKLFF.

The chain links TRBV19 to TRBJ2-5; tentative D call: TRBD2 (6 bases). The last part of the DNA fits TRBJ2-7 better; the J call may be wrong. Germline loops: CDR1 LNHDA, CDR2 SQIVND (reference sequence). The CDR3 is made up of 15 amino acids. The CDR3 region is CASSPTRRRGYEQYF. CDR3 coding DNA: TGTGCCAGTAGCCCCACCCGTCGGCGGGGATACGAGCAGTACTTC.

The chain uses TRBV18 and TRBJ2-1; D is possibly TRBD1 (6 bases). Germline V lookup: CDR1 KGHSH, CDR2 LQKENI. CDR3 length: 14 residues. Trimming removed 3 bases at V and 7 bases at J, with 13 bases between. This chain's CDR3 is CASSPFTGRNEQFF. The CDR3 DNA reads TGTGCCAGCTCACCTTTCACAGGGAGAAATGAGCAGTTCTTC.

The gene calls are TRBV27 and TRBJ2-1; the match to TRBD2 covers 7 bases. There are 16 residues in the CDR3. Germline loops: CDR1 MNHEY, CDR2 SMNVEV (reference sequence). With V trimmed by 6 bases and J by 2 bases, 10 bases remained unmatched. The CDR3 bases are TGTGCCAGCAGGGGAACTGGCGGGAGTACCTACAATGAGCAGTTCTTC. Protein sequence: CASRGTGGSTYNEQFF.

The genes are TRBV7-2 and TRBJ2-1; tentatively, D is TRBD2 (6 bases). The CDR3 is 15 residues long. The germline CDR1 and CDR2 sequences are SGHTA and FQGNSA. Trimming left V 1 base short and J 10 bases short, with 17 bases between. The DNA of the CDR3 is TGTGCCAGCAGCTTAGGTGGTGGGGGGAAACGGGAGCAGTTCTTC. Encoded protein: CASSLGGGGKREQFF. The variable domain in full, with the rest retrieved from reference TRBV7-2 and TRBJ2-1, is GAGVSQSPSNKVTEKGKDVELRCDPISGHTALYWYRQSLGQGLEFLIYFQGNSAPDKSGLPSDRFSAERTGGSVSTLTIQRTQQEDSAVYLCASSLGGGGKREQFFGPGTRLTVL.

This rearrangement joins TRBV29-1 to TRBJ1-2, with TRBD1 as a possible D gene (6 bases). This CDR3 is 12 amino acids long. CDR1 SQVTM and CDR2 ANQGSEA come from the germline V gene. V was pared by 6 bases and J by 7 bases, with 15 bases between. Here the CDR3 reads CSVSTGRGGYTF. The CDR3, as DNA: TGCAGCGTATCCACAGGGAGGGGTGGCTACACCTTC.

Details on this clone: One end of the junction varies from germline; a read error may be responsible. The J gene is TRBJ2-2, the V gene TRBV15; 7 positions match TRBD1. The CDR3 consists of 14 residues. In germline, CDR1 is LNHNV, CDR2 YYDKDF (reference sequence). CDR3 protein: CATSKGANTGELFF. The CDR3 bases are TGTGCCACCAGCAAGGGGGCGAATACCGGGGAGCTGTTTTTT. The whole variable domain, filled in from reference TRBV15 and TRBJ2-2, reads DAMVIQNPRYQVTQFGKPVTLSCSQTLNHNVMYWYQQKSSQAPKLLFHYYDKDFNNEADTPDNFQSRRPNTSFCFLDIRSPGLGDTAMYLCATSKGANTGELFFGEGSRLTVL.

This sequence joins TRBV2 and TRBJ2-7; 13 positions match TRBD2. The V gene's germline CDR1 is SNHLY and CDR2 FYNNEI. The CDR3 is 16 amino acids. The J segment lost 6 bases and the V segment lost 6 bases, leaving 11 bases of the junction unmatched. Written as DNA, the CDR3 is TGTGCCAGCAGGGGGACTAGCGGGACTCGAAATATCGAGCAGTACTTC. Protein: CASRGTSGTRNIEQYF.

CDR3 DNA: TGCGCCGGTCGCCAAGGGGCGGTTCGGGCGACCCAGTACTTC. Protein: CAGRQGAVRATQYF. V usage is TRBV23-1 and J usage is TRBJ2-5; possibly TRBD1 for D (5 bases). TRBV23-1 is an ORF; its function is uncertain. The germline V and J ends were trimmed by 11 bases and 7 bases, with 23 bases remaining between them. This CDR3 has 14 amino acids.

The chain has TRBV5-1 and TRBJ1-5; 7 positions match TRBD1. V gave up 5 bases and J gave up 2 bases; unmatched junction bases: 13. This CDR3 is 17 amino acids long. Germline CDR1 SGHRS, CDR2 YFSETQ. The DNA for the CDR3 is TGCGCCAGCAGTCCAGGGGGGCCTAATGAGGGCAATCAGCCCCAGCATTTT. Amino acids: CASSPGGPNEGNQPQHF.